This T cell receptor (beta chain) was identified in a study of blood T cell repertoires in COVID-19. As for the study in general: COVID-19 samples, acute and convalescent, were from the United States, Italy and Spain.

Participants spanned ages about 18 to 90 years and resided in over 20 US areas. Donors in Cohort 3 counted as recovered after two negative PCRs, clearance, or symptom resolution. V lost 3 bases and J lost 0, with 10 bases in between. The V gene's germline CDR1 is SGHNT and CDR2 YYREEE (reference sequence). The CDR3 runs to 15 residues. Only in-frame clones appear in the TCRdb table, and some are missing; sequencing was by immunoSEQ multiplex PCR. Among roughly 200,000 clones listed, 85% were seen once. The clonotype was recovered from a man between 35 and 55 years old who had recovered from COVID-19. V and J are TRBV5-4 and TRBJ2-4; D not resolved. Sample: PBMCs or T cells enriched from blood (not recorded which). The CDR3 DNA reads as TGTGCCAGCAGCTCTCCCCAGGTAGCCAAAAACATTCAGTACTTC. Translation: CASSSPQVAKNIQYF.